The T cell receptor beta chain described here comes from a study of OX40 agonist ivuxolimab in advanced cancers. Blood draws occurred at baseline, cycle 4 day 1, and cycle 7 day 1. Libraries were prepared by immunoSEQ multiplex PCR; TCRdb keeps only in-frame clonotypes and omits some of them. The sample records 55,000 to 75,000 clones, about four fifths being singletons. Trimming removed 4 bases from V and 6 bases from J; junction bases left unmatched: 1. The CDR3 sequence is 12 residues long. Per the germline V gene, CDR1 is MNHEY and CDR2 is SVGAGI. The V gene is TRBV6-5, the J gene TRBJ2-3; 7 positions match TRBD1. This receptor was identified in an adult with an advanced solid tumor such as melanoma, head and neck, liver or kidney cancer. The sequenced sample was CD4+ or CD8+ T cells sorted from blood, obtained in a trial of the OX40 agonist ivuxolimab. As DNA, the CDR3 is TGTGCCAGCAGTTCGGACAGGGATACGCAGTATTTT. Translated: CASSSDRDTQYF.